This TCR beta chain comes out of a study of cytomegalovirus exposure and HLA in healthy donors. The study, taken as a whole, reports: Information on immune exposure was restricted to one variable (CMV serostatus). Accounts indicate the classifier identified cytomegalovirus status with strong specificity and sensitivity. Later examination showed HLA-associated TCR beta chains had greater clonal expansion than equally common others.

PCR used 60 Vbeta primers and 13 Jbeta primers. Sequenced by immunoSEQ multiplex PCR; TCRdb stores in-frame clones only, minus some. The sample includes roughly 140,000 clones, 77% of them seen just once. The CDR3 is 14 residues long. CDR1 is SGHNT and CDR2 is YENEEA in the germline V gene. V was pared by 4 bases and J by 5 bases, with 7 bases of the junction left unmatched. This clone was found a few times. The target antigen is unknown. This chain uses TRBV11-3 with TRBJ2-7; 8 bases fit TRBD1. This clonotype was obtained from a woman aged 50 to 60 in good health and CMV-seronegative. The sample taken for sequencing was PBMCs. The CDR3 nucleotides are TGTGCCAGCAGCTCAAGACAGGGGAGCCACGAGCAGTACTTC. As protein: CASSSRQGSHEQYF.